Following are 16 T cell receptor beta chains from one sample sequenced in a study of CD8 T cells in Susac syndrome. Random hexamers were used to reverse transcribe an amount of roughly 0.5 to 1 ug RNA. One entry per CDR3 protein, called by TCRdb with MiXCR from the immunoSEQ multiplex PCR reads. Seen here are 200,000 or so distinct CDR3 sequences, nearly 97% observed once, and the top ten hold approximately 0.089%. Sample: CD4+ T cells from PBMCs. These receptors were taken from a human donor with Susac syndrome.

The gene calls are TRBV19 and TRBJ1-2; a possible D gene is TRBD1 (5 bases). The V end lost 4 bases, the J end lost 12 bases, and 21 bases lay between the germline ends. CDR1 is LNHDA and CDR2 is SQIVND in the germline V gene (reference sequence). The CDR3 runs 14 residues. The CDR3 nucleotides read TGTGCCAGTAGTACTACCGGGACTCACCCCTGGGACACCTTC. Its translation: CASSTTGTHPWDTF. Complete variable domain (other parts from reference TRBV19 and TRBJ1-2): DGGITQSPKYLFRKEGQNVTLSCEQNLNHDAMYWYRQDPGQGLRLIYYSQIVNDFQKGDIAEGYSVSREKKESFPLTVTSAQKNPTAFYLCASSTTGTHPWDTFGSGTRLTVV.

The V and J genes are TRBV3-1 and TRBJ2-7, with D unresolved. CDR3 length: 12 amino acids. CDR1 is LGHDT, CDR2 YNNKEL, per germline (reference sequence). V gave up 4 bases and J gave up 7 bases, with 11 bases separating them. DNA for the CDR3: TGTGCCAGCAGCCGTCCCCACGGTGAGCAGTACTTC. Encoded protein: CASSRPHGEQYF.

The chain has TRBV5-1 and TRBJ2-7, with D possibly TRBD2 on 6 matching bases. CDR1 SGHRS and CDR2 YFSETQ come from the germline V gene. Trimming removed 5 bases from V and 4 bases from J, with 19 bases in between. The CDR3 has 15 residues. The DNA of the CDR3 is TGCGCCAGCAGTCTCGTGGGGGGTCCCCTGTACGAGCAGTACTTC. Translation gives CASSLVGGPLYEQYF.

The rearrangement links TRBV29-1 to TRBJ2-1; D gene ambiguous. The CDR3 is 13 amino acids. The germline gives CDR1 SQVTM, CDR2 ANQGSEA. Trimming stripped 2 bases from V and 0 bases from J, with 5 bases between. The CDR3 here is CSVEPSSYNEQFF. The CDR3, as DNA: TGCAGCGTTGAACCGAGCTCCTACAATGAGCAGTTCTTC.

Written as DNA, the CDR3 is TGTGCCAGCAGTTACATCGGACTAGCGGGGGGCACAGATACGCAGTATTTT. It specifies CASSYIGLAGGTDTQYF. The genes are TRBV6-2 or TRBV6-3 and TRBJ2-3, with 13 positions matching TRBD2. J lost 1 base, V lost 2 bases, and 3 bases had no gene match. The length of the CDR3 is 17 residues. Germline lookup yields CDR1 MNHEY and CDR2 SVGEGT.

The rearrangement joins TRBV10-3 to TRBJ2-5; TRBD2 aligns across 10 bases. The V gene end was trimmed by 0 bases and the J gene end by 5 bases; junction bases not matched to a gene: 9. The CDR3 totals 17 residues. Germline V gives CDR1 ENHRY, CDR2 SYGVKD. The CDR3 bases are TGTGCCATCAGTGAGTCCCCTGCTAGCGGGGGAAGCGAGACCCAGTACTTC. The encoded protein is CAISESPASGGSETQYF.

This clonotype was seen only a few times. Here the CDR3 reads CASSPPETSTEAFF. DNA for the CDR3: TGTGCCAGCAGTCCCCCAGAGACGAGCACTGAAGCTTTCTTT. J is TRBJ1-1 and V is TRBV2; D remains ambiguous. Germline-derived CDR1 and CDR2 are SNHLY and FYNNEI. Trimming took off 5 bases at V and 4 bases at J, with 14 bases between the two ends. The CDR3 has 14 residues.

The chain recombines TRBV30 with TRBJ2-7, with D possibly being TRBD1 (5 bases). The V end lost 4 bases, the J end lost 3 bases, and 13 bases lay between the germline ends. CDR3 size: 13 residues. Looked up from germline, CDR1 is GTSNPN and CDR2 is SVGIG (reference sequence). The CDR3 coding sequence is TGTGCCTGGACGAGAAAAACAGGCTACGAGCAGTACTTC. It is translated as CAWTRKTGYEQYF. Filled out from reference TRBV30 and TRBJ2-7, the complete variable domain reads SQTIHQWPATLVQPVGSPLSLECTVEGTSNPNLYWYRQAAGRGLQLLFYSVGIGQISSEVPQNLSASRPQDRQFILSSKKLLLSDSGFYLCAWTRKTGYEQYFGPGTRLTVT.

J is TRBJ2-5 and V is TRBV20-1, with a possible D match to TRBD2 (5 bases). The CDR3 is 17 amino acids. V lost 4 bases and J 4 bases, leaving 25 bases between the germline ends. CDR1 and CDR2 (germline): DFQATT, SNEGSKA (reference sequence). The chain's CDR3 is CSATLGSGDLRGETQYF. The DNA of the CDR3 is TGCAGTGCTACCCTTGGGAGCGGAGACTTGAGAGGAGAGACCCAGTACTTC.

This clonotype was counted only a few times. V usage is TRBV12-3 or TRBV12-4 and J usage is TRBJ1-2; D possibly corresponds to TRBD1 (5 bases). Trimming took off 2 bases at V and 8 bases at J, with 9 bases between the two ends. This CDR3 spans 12 amino acids. DNA for the CDR3: TGTGCCAGCAGTTTATTCGGGGGAGGCTACACCTTC. Encoded protein: CASSLFGGGYTF.

The CDR3 sequence is CASRQFNSNQPQHF. CDR3 DNA sequence: TGTGCCAGCAGACAGTTCAATAGCAATCAGCCCCAGCATTTT. The rearrangement uses TRBV12-3 or TRBV12-4 and TRBJ1-5; no firm D call. V shed 6 bases and J shed 0 bases, with 9 bases lying between them. The CDR3 has 14 residues.

This clonotype was recorded only once. The J gene is TRBJ2-7, the V gene TRBV5-1; 10 nucleotides align to TRBD2. The CDR3 length is 15 residues. V trimming: 5 bases; J trimming: 9 bases; junction bases outside the gene matches: 14. The germline V gene has CDR1 SGHRS and CDR2 YFSETQ. The DNA of the CDR3 is TGCGCCAGCAGTACCGGGACTAGCGAGCCCCATCGGCAGTACTTC. Translated, it gives CASSTGTSEPHRQYF.

The V gene is TRBV19, the J gene TRBJ1-1; D not resolved. CDR1 and CDR2 from the germline V gene are LNHDA and SQIVND (reference sequence). The V end was cut by 8 bases, the J end by 5 bases, with 15 bases between. CDR3 length equals 13 residues. CDR3 residues: CASSQSLGTEAFF. DNA of the CDR3: TGTGCCAGTTCTCAGTCCCTAGGGACTGAAGCTTTCTTT.

The rearrangement links TRBV5-1 to TRBJ2-5, with D maybe TRBD2 (5 bases). Germline V gene lookup returns CDR1 SGHRS and CDR2 YFSETQ. The CDR3 totals 14 residues. The germline V and J ends were trimmed by 2 bases and 1 base, with 9 bases remaining between them. CDR3 sequence reads: CASSFVDFQETQYF. CDR3 sequence (DNA): TGCGCCAGCAGCTTCGTGGACTTCCAAGAGACCCAGTACTTC.

The genes are TRBV3-1 and TRBJ2-1; 9 bases are shared with TRBD1. Germline V gene data show CDR1 as LGHDT and CDR2 as YNNKEL (reference sequence). The CDR3 runs to 13 residues. V lost 4 bases, J lost 9 bases, and 4 bases stayed unmatched. CDR3 nucleotide sequence: TGTGCCAGCAGCCGGGACAGGGATATTGAGCAGTTCTTC. Residues: CASSRDRDIEQFF.

CDR3 DNA sequence: TGTGCCAGCAGCCAAGCCCCCGTAGTGTTAGGATACGAGCAGTACTTC. It is translated as CASSQAPVVLGYEQYF. V is TRBV3-1 and J is TRBJ2-7; D is unclear. CDR1 LGHDT and CDR2 YNNKEL come from the germline V gene (reference sequence). CDR3 length equals 16 residues. Trimming left V 1 base short and J 4 bases short, with 17 bases between.